The 5 T cell receptor beta chains reported below all come from one sample, sequenced in a study of blood T cell repertoires in COVID-19. Assay: immunoSEQ multiplex PCR; the TCRdb copy retains only in-frame clones and omits some. The sample has approximately 300,000 clones, more than 70% seen once. The sample comprised peripheral blood. These receptors all come from a woman aged 50 to 60 with acute or convalescent COVID-19.

The V and J genes are TRBV2 and TRBJ1-2; possible D gene TRBD1, 5 bases. This CDR3 is built from 14 residues. V was clipped by 6 bases and J by 3 bases, with 14 bases between them. CDR1 is SNHLY, CDR2 FYNNEI, per germline. The CDR3: CASRWRGLDYGYTF. CDR3 nucleotide sequence: TGTGCCAGCAGGTGGCGGGGACTGGACTATGGCTACACCTTC.

This clone was picked up one time. This chain uses TRBV21-1 with TRBJ2-7; no check of the table's D call, TRBD2, against the DNA was made. TRBV21-1 is a pseudogene segment. The CDR3 spans 11 residues. The CDR3: CASSRAYEQYV. CDR3 in DNA: TGTGCCAGCAGCCGGGCCTACGAGCAGTACGTC.

The rearrangement uses TRBV7-2 and TRBJ2-7; 7 bases align to TRBD2. CDR1 and CDR2 from the germline V gene are SGHTA and FQGNSA. The CDR3 is 14 amino acids. The V segment lost 5 bases and the J segment 2 bases; nucleotides outside the gene matches: 6. The DNA of the CDR3 is TGTGCCAGCAGCCCTCGGGGGGAGGCCTACGAGCAGTACTTC. Translated, it gives CASSPRGEAYEQYF.

In nucleotides, the CDR3 is TGTGCCTGGAGTAAACAGGGCAACTCACCCCTCCACTTT. This encodes CAWSKQGNSPLHF. V gene TRBV30 combines with J gene TRBJ1-6, with a tentative D call TRBD1 (6 bases). Germline CDR1 reads GTSNPN; CDR2 reads SVGIG (reference sequence). Trimming left V 2 bases short and J 10 bases short, with 12 bases between. This CDR3 is 13 amino acids long.

V is TRBV19 and J is TRBJ1-1; 9 bases line up with TRBD1. The CDR3 is made up of 13 amino acids. The V gene's germline CDR1 is LNHDA and CDR2 SQIVND (reference sequence). With V trimmed by 5 bases and J by 4 bases, 2 bases remained unmatched. Here the CDR3 DNA reads TGTGCCAGTAGTGCGGGACAGGGCACTGAAGCTTTCTTT. It encodes CASSAGQGTEAFF.